This entry lists 30 T cell receptor beta chains sequenced from one sample in a study of vaccination and CD4 T cells after COVID-19. No antigens are known for them. The Oncomine TCR Beta short-read assay was what sequenced the DNA obtained from cultured CD4+ T cells. In TCRdb, the PCR reads were re-called with MiXCR into one record per CDR3 protein. The table includes about 20,000 distinct CDR3 sequences, over 50% detected once. The treatment denotes: approximately nine-day PBMC culture with coronavirus spike peptide pools or control peptides (ViraFEST assay). Specimen: CD4+ T cells from blood, cultured in vitro. These TCRs come from a human donor who had recovered from COVID-19.

This clonotype was detected only a few times. The genes are TRBV20-1 and TRBJ1-2; 9 nucleotides line up with TRBD1. The CDR3 totals 14 residues. With V trimmed by 6 bases and J by 4 bases, 9 bases remained unmatched. Germline CDR1 and CDR2: DFQATT and SNEGSKA (reference sequence). The CDR3, as DNA: TGCAGTGCAGGCCCGGGACAGGGCCTCTATGGCTACACCTTC. The encoded protein is CSAGPGQGLYGYTF.

This clonotype was counted only a few times. V is TRBV6-4 and J is TRBJ1-2; 8 bases are shared with TRBD1. Germline V gene lookup returns CDR1 MRHNA and CDR2 SNTAGT. V was pared by 0 bases and J by 7 bases, with 4 bases of the junction left unmatched. The CDR3 spans 14 residues. In nucleotides, the CDR3 is TGTGCCAGCAGTGACTCGGGGGACAGGTCTGGCTACACCTTC. Residues: CASSDSGDRSGYTF.

This clonotype has only a few counts. The rearrangement links TRBV7-2 to TRBJ2-2; 7 nucleotides align to TRBD2. V shed 1 base and J 8 bases; nucleotides not matched to a gene: 10. The CDR3 is 16 residues long. In germline, CDR1 is SGHTA, CDR2 FQGNSA. Here the CDR3 reads CASSLGGRALYGELFF. In DNA form, the CDR3 reads TGTGCCAGCAGCTTAGGAGGGAGGGCCCTCTATGGGGAGCTGTTTTTT.

This clonotype showed up just a few times. This chain uses TRBV6-1 with TRBJ1-5; D perhaps matches TRBD1 (6 bases). CDR1 is MNHNS, CDR2 SASEGT, per germline. The V end was cut by 2 bases, the J end by 7 bases, with 18 bases between. The CDR3 runs to 16 residues. The CDR3 DNA follows: TGTGCCAGCAGTGAACCAGGGGCATATATCCAGCAGCCCCAGCATTTT. Encoded protein: CASSEPGAYIQQPQHF.

The genes are TRBV10-1 and TRBJ2-2; D unclear. V shed 0 bases and J shed 7 bases, with 15 bases lying between them. Germline V gene data show CDR1 as WNHNN and CDR2 as SYGVQD (reference sequence). This CDR3 has 16 residues. The CDR3 nucleotides are TGCGCCAGCAGTGAGTCAGGACGGAGTAATCTCGGGGAGCTGTTTTTT. Residues: CASSESGRSNLGELFF.

This clonotype was found a few times. The V call is TRBV6-1, the J call TRBJ1-6; TRBD1 matches 7 bases. The CDR3 spans 14 residues. V was clipped by 5 bases and J by 7 bases; unmatched bases: 5. The V gene's germline CDR1 is MNHNS and CDR2 SASEGT. For the CDR3, the DNA is TGTGCCAGCAGTCCACGGGACAGAAATTCACCCCTCCACTTT. It is translated as CASSPRDRNSPLHF.

There are a few counts of this clonotype. The chain couples TRBV15 to TRBJ1-5; D might be TRBD1 (5 bases). The V end lost 0 bases, the J end lost 6 bases, and 12 bases lay between the germline ends. The CDR3 extends over 15 amino acids. Per germline, CDR1 LNHNV and CDR2 YYDKDF (reference sequence). This CDR3 is CATSRDLRGGQPQHF. The CDR3 coding sequence is TGTGCCACCAGCAGAGATCTACGGGGCGGTCAGCCCCAGCATTTT.

This chain uses TRBV19 with TRBJ1-2; D might be TRBD1 (6 bases). V lost 2 bases, J lost 7 bases, and 11 bases lay in between. This CDR3 comprises 13 residues. CDR1 is LNHDA, CDR2 SQIVND, per germline (reference sequence). The CDR3: CASSITGMFGYTF. The CDR3, as DNA: TGTGCCAGTAGTATAACAGGGATGTTTGGCTACACCTTC.

This clonotype was seen more than once but under ten times. The genes are TRBV27 and TRBJ2-7; the D is unclear. V shed 5 bases and J shed 1 base, with 12 bases lying between them. The CDR3 extends over 14 amino acids. Germline CDR1 reads MNHEY; CDR2 reads SMNVEV (reference sequence). CDR3 amino acids: CASSGRVGSYEQYF. CDR3 DNA: TGTGCCAGCAGTGGACGGGTGGGTTCCTACGAGCAGTACTTC.

This sequence joins TRBV6-1 and TRBJ2-7; possibly TRBD1 for D (5 bases). The CDR3 is 14 residues long. CDR1 is MNHNS and CDR2 is SASEGT in the germline V gene. Between the trimmed V and J ends, which lost 3 bases and 3 bases, there was a span of 12 bases. This chain's CDR3 is CASSDPFDSYEQYF. CDR3 bases: TGTGCCAGCAGTGACCCCTTTGACAGCTACGAGCAGTACTTC.

This chain links TRBV18 with TRBJ2-2, with a tentative D call TRBD1 (5 bases). The V end was cut by 2 bases, the J end by 0 bases, with 10 bases between. Germline assignment: CDR1 KGHSH and CDR2 LQKENI. The CDR3 extends over 16 amino acids. CDR3 loop: CASSPSPGSNTGELFF. For the CDR3, the DNA is TGTGCCAGCTCACCATCCCCAGGGTCGAACACCGGGGAGCTGTTTTTT.

The chain employs TRBV7-2 and TRBJ2-7; D possibly uses TRBD1 or TRBD2 (5 bases each). This CDR3 is 13 amino acids long. CDR1 is SGHTA, CDR2 FQGNSA, per germline. Trimming removed 4 bases from V and 10 bases from J, with 17 bases in between. CDR3 protein: CASSYLGTTIQYF. The CDR3 DNA reads as TGTGCCAGCAGCTACTTAGGGACCACAATTCAGTACTTC.

V gene TRBV19 combines with J gene TRBJ2-5; possible D gene TRBD1, 6 bases. Germline V CDR1 and CDR2: LNHDA, SQIVND (reference sequence). The CDR3 has 17 residues. V lost 0 bases, J lost 5 bases, and 19 bases lay in between. The chain's CDR3 is CASSIDPPGAPRETQYF. CDR3 DNA sequence: TGTGCCAGTAGTATAGATCCGCCAGGGGCCCCCCGGGAGACCCAGTACTTC.

The chain couples TRBV24-1 to TRBJ2-1, with 11 bases fitting TRBD2. CDR1 is KGHDR and CDR2 is SFDVKD in the germline V gene. The CDR3 runs to 18 residues. V shed 2 bases, J shed 7 bases, and the junction held 12 bases outside the gene matches. CDR3 region: CATSDSRLAGPRWNEQFF. The CDR3 region has the DNA TGTGCCACCAGTGATTCCCGACTAGCGGGACCACGTTGGAATGAGCAGTTCTTC.

The chain is built from TRBV11-3 and TRBJ1-1; D possibly corresponds to TRBD1 (5 bases). Trimming shortened V by 5 bases and J by 1 base, and 8 bases separated the two germline ends. The CDR3 is made up of 13 amino acids. CDR1 and CDR2 (germline): SGHNT, YENEEA. The CDR3 loop reads CASSRTQNTEAFF. The CDR3 DNA reads TGTGCCAGCAGCAGGACACAGAACACTGAAGCTTTCTTT.

The chain links TRBV10-3 to TRBJ2-7; D is perhaps TRBD2 (5 bases). This CDR3 is built from 15 residues. Trimming removed 2 bases at V and 0 bases at J, with 11 bases between. Germline V lookup: CDR1 ENHRY, CDR2 SYGVKD. Here the CDR3 reads CAISEDGVSSYEQYF. The CDR3 DNA follows: TGTGCCATCAGTGAGGACGGGGTCAGCTCCTACGAGCAGTACTTC.

By sample share, this clonotype is medium-sized. This chain connects TRBV18 to TRBJ1-5, with TRBD1 matching 9 bases. The CDR3 length is 15 residues. From germline, CDR1 is KGHSH and CDR2 LQKENI. V lost 3 bases to trimming and J lost 2 bases; unmatched junction nucleotides: 2. Here the CDR3 reads CASSPDRGGNQPQHF. The CDR3 coding sequence is TGTGCCAGCTCACCGGACAGGGGAGGCAATCAGCCCCAGCATTTT.

The chain is built from TRBV11-3 and TRBJ2-7; TRBD1 matches 7 bases. CDR1 is SGHNT and CDR2 is YENEEA in the germline V gene. CDR3 length: 15 amino acids. Trimming took 6 bases from V and 2 from J; bases not matched to a gene: 10. The CDR3 bases are TGTGCCAGCAGTCTGAACACCGGGACAGCCTACGAGCAGTACTTC. The encoded protein is CASSLNTGTAYEQYF.

The chain recombines TRBV20-1 with TRBJ2-1, with TRBD2 matching 13 bases. The germline gives CDR1 DFQATT, CDR2 SNEGSKA (reference sequence). This CDR3 region has 17 residues. V lost 3 bases, J lost 3 bases, and 8 bases stayed unmatched. CDR3 in amino acids: CSASSGLAGKGYNEQFF. The CDR3 DNA is TGCAGTGCTAGTTCGGGACTAGCGGGAAAGGGCTACAATGAGCAGTTCTTC.

This chain joins TRBV7-2 and TRBJ1-1, with 10 positions matching TRBD1. From germline, CDR1 is SGHTA and CDR2 FQGNSA. The CDR3 extends over 15 amino acids. Trimming took 5 bases from V and 1 from J; bases not matched to a gene: 4. CDR3 sequence (DNA): TGTGCCAGCAGCAGACAGGGGGCTGCGAACACTGAAGCTTTCTTT. Translating gives CASSRQGAANTEAFF.

This clonotype has just a few counts. This rearrangement joins TRBV6-5 to TRBJ1-1; tentative D call: TRBD1 (5 bases). CDR1 MNHEY and CDR2 SVGAGI come from the germline V gene. Deletions cut 0 bases from V and 11 bases from J, with 22 bases between. The CDR3 contains 16 residues. The CDR3 coding sequence is TGTGCCAGCAGTTACTCCCGAGGAGGGGCGCAAGATTGGGCTTTCTTT. It specifies CASSYSRGGAQDWAFF.

The CDR3 DNA reads as TGTGCCAGCAGTAAAAGGGGCGAGGGTAATTCACCCCTCCACTTT. Residues: CASSKRGEGNSPLHF. The chain is built from TRBV6-1 and TRBJ1-6; possible D gene TRBD1, 5 bases. In germline, CDR1 is MNHNS, CDR2 SASEGT. The CDR3 consists of 15 residues. The germline V and J ends were trimmed by 5 bases and 6 bases, with 14 bases remaining between them.

This clonotype was observed a few times. V gene TRBV15 combines with J gene TRBJ1-2; a weak D match, TRBD1 (5 bases). In germline, CDR1 is LNHNV, CDR2 YYDKDF (reference sequence). The CDR3 has 16 amino acids. Trimming stripped 3 bases from V and 3 bases from J, with 17 bases between. CDR3 sequence: CATSRGVRSRDYGYTF. In nucleotides, the CDR3 is TGTGCCACCAGCAGGGGCGTTCGTAGCAGGGACTATGGCTACACCTTC.

This chain links TRBV11-2 with TRBJ2-1; TRBD2 might be the D (5 bases). V lost 4 bases and J lost 6, with 13 bases in between. The CDR3 extends over 14 amino acids. Germline values: CDR1 SGHAT, CDR2 FQNNGV. In DNA form, the CDR3 reads TGTGCCAGCAGCTCCATTATGGGAGCCAATGAGCAGTTCTTC. Protein product: CASSSIMGANEQFF.

The count of this clonotype is one. CDR3 sequence: CASNLDLSRMDTEAFF. The CDR3 bases are TGTGCCAGCAACTTAGATTTAAGCAGGATGGACACTGAAGCTTTCTTT. This chain connects TRBV6-1 to TRBJ1-1; D unclear. Germline V CDR1 and CDR2: MNHNS, SASEGT. V was pared by 7 bases and J by 3 bases, with 21 bases between. This CDR3 is 16 amino acids long.

The chain is built from TRBV10-3 and TRBJ1-1, with TRBD1 identical over 12 bases. Germline trimming cut 0 bases from V and 12 bases from J; bases unmatched to any gene: 8. Germline CDR1 reads ENHRY; CDR2 reads SYGVKD. This CDR3 is 15 amino acids long. In DNA form, the CDR3 reads TGTGCCATCAGTGAGTCGGGACAGGGGGCGCGACGGACTTTCTTT. Protein: CAISESGQGARRTFF.

This clonotype was seen more than once but under ten times. The V gene is TRBV7-6, the J gene TRBJ2-7; TRBD2 matches at 10 bases. Germline V CDR1 and CDR2: SGHVS, FNYEAQ. V gave up 5 bases and J gave up 5 bases; unmatched junction bases: 15. The CDR3 contains 17 residues. This CDR3 is CASSPASGGPTTHEQYF. The CDR3 DNA is TGTGCCAGCAGCCCCGCTAGCGGGGGCCCCACGACCCACGAGCAGTACTTC.

The chain is built from TRBV6-5 and TRBJ2-5, with 13 bases that match TRBD2. This CDR3 has 18 residues. V lost 4 bases, J lost 2 bases, and 10 bases stayed unmatched. CDR1 is MNHEY, CDR2 SVGAGI, per germline. CDR3 nucleotide sequence: TGTGCCAGCAGTTTAGGGAGACTAGCGGGAGGTACTCAAGAGACCCAGTACTTC. Its translation is CASSLGRLAGGTQETQYF.

This clonotype showed up just a few times. V is TRBV11-1 and J is TRBJ2-5, with TRBD1 as a possible D gene (6 bases). Per germline, CDR1 SGHAT and CDR2 FQDESV (reference sequence). Trimming left V 5 bases short and J 5 bases short, with 9 bases between. CDR3 length equals 12 residues. The CDR3 DNA reads as TGTGCCAGCAGCGTAGACAGGGAGACCCAGTACTTC. Translated: CASSVDRETQYF.

This chain connects TRBV6-5 to TRBJ2-7; D perhaps matches TRBD1 (6 bases). The V gene lost 0 bases and the J gene lost 3 bases, with 15 bases spanning the gap. The CDR3 sequence is 16 residues long. Per germline, CDR1 MNHEY and CDR2 SVGAGI. The CDR3 is CASSYSYLRGVYEQYF. DNA of the CDR3: TGTGCCAGCAGTTACTCATATCTCAGGGGAGTCTACGAGCAGTACTTC.